This TCR beta chain is drawn from a study of T cell repertoires in cytomegalovirus infection. About the research overall: It was the public TCR beta signatures that indicated both CMV infection and matching HLA type. Study-level results: Within the response measured ex vivo, HLA-C-restricted CMV-specific TCR beta clonotypes were dominant. Pooled public TCR beta family frequency picked out CMV carriers with the relevant HLA.

In this sample, this clonotype turned up a few times. The antigen is undetermined. Germline V gives CDR1 MNHEY, CDR2 SMNVEV (reference sequence). V was shortened by 8 bases and J by 2 bases, with 18 bases between the two germline ends. The CDR3 runs 15 residues. Each CDR3 protein gets one entry after TCRdb re-called the reads with MiXCR. Here the sample spans about 740,000 distinct CDR3 sequences, roughly a third being singletons. This clonotype was sampled from a human donor in good health (CMV status not recorded). Some clones in this sample may be carry-over from other donors' samples. This sequence joins TRBV27 and TRBJ1-2; the D is unclear. The source material was PBMCs. The CDR3 protein is CASHGVDPRNYGYTF. CDR3 nucleotides: TGTGCCAGCCATGGAGTCGACCCGCGGAACTATGGCTACACCTTC.